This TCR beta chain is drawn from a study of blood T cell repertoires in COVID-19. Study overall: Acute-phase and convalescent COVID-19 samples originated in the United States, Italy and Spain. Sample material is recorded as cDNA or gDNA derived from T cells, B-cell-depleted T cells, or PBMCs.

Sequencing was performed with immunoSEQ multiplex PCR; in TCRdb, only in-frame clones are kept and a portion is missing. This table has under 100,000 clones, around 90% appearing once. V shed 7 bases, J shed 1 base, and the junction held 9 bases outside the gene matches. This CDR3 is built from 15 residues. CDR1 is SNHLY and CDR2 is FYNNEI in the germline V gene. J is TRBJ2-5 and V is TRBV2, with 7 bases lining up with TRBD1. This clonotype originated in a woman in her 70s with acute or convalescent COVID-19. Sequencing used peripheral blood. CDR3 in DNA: TGTGCCAGCAACAGGAAGGGGGCGGGCCAAGAGACCCAGTACTTC. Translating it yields CASNRKGAGQETQYF. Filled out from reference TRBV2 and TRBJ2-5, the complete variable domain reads EPEVTQTPSHQVTQMGQEVILRCVPISNHLYFYWYRQILGQKVEFLVSFYNNEISEKSEIFDDQFSVERPDGSNFTLKIRSTKLEDSAMYFCASNRKGAGQETQYFGPGTRLLVL.